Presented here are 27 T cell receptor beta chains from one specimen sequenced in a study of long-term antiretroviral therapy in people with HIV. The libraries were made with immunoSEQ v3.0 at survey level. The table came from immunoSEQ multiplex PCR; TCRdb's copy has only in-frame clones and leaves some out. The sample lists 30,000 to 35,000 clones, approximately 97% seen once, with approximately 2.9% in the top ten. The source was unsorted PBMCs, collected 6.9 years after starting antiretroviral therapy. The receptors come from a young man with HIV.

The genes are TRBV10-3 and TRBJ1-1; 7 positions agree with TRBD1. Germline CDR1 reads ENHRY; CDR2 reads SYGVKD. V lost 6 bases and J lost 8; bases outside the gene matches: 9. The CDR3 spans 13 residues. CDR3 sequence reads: CAIRWDRPGEAFF. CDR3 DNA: TGTGCCATCAGATGGGACAGACCAGGGGAAGCTTTCTTT.

The CDR3 sequence: CASTPGGSTEAFF. The CDR3 DNA sequence: TGTGCCAGCACCCCGGGGGGGAGCACTGAAGCTTTCTTT. The chain carries TRBV13 and TRBJ1-1; D is perhaps TRBD1 (5 bases). Germline V gene sequence: CDR1 PRHDT, CDR2 FYEKMQ (reference sequence). V lost 7 bases and J lost 4, with 13 bases in between. The CDR3 is 13 amino acids. The variable domain in full, completed from reference TRBV13 and TRBJ1-1, reads AAGVIQSPRHLIKEKRETATLKCYPIPRHDTVYWYQQGPGQDPQFLISFYEKMQSDKGSIPDRFSAQQFSDYHSELNMSSLELGDSALYFCASTPGGSTEAFFGQGTRLTVV.

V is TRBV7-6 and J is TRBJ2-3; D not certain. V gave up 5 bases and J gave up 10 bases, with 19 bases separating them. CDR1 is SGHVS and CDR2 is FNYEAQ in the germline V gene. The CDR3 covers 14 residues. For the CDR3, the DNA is TGTGCCAGCAGCCCCCGTCGTGGCGCGGCCTCGCAGTATTTT. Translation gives CASSPRRGAASQYF.

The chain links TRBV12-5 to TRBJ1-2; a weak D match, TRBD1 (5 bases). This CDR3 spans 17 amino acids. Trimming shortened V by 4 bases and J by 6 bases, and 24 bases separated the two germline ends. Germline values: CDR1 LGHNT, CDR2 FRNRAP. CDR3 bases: TGTGCTAGTGGTTCCACCCCCCCAGGGACGGTGCTCCATGGCTACACCTTC. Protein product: CASGSTPPGTVLHGYTF.

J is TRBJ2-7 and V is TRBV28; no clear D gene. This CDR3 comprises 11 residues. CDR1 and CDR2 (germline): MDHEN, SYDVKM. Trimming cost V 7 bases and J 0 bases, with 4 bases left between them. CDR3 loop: CASTSSYEQYF. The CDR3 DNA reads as TGTGCCAGCACCAGCTCCTACGAGCAGTACTTC.

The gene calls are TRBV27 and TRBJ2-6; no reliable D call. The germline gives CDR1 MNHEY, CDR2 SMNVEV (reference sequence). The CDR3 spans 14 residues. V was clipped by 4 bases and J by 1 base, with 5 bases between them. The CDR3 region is CASSYQSGANVLTF. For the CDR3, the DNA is TGTGCCAGCAGTTACCAGTCTGGGGCCAACGTCCTGACTTTC. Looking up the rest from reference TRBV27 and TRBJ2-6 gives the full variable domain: EAQVTQNPRYLITVTGKKLTVTCSQNMNHEYMSWYRQDPGLGLRQIYYSMNVEVTDKGDVPEGYKVSRKEKRNFPLILESPSPNQTSLYFCASSYQSGANVLTFGAGSRLTVL.

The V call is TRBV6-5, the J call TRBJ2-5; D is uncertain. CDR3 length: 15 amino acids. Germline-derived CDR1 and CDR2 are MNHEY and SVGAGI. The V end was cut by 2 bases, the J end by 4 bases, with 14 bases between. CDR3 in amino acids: CASSYEIGPLETQYF. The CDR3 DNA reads TGTGCCAGCAGTTACGAAATCGGTCCTCTAGAGACCCAGTACTTC.

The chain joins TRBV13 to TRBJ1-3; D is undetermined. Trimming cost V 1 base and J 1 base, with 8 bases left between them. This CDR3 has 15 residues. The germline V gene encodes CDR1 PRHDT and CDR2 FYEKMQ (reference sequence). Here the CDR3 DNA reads TGTGCCAGCAGCTTAGAATGGCCTTCTGGAAACACCATATATTTT. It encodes CASSLEWPSGNTIYF.

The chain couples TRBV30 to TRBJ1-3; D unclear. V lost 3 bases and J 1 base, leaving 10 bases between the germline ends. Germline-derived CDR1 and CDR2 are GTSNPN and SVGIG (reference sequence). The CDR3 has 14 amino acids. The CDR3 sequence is CAWSPSLSGNTIYF. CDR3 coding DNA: TGTGCCTGGAGCCCCTCACTATCTGGAAACACCATATATTTT.

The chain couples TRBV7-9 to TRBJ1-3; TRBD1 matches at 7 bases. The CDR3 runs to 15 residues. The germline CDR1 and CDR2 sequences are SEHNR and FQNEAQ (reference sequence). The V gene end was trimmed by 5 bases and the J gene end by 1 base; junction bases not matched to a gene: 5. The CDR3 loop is CASSTSGGSGNTIYF. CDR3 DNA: TGTGCCAGCAGCACATCAGGGGGTTCTGGAAACACCATATATTTT. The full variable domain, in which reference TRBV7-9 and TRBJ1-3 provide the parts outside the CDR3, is DTGVSQNPRHKITKRGQNVTFRCDPISEHNRLYWYRQTLGQGPEFLTYFQNEAQLEKSRLLSDRFSAERPKGSFSTLEIQRTEQGDSAMYLCASSTSGGSGNTIYFGEGSWLTVV.

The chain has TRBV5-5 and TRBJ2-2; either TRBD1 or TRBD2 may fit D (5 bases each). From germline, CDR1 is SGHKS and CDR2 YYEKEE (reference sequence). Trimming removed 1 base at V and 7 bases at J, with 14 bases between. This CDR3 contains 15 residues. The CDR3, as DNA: TGTGCCAGCAGCTTGCTTGGGACCGCCTTCGGGGAGCTGTTTTTT. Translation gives CASSLLGTAFGELFF.

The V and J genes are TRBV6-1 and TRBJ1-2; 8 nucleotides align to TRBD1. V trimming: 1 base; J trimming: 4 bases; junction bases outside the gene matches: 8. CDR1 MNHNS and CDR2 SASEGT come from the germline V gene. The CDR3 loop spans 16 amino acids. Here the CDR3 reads CASSEVLGQGFYGYTF. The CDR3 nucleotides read TGTGCCAGCAGTGAAGTCTTAGGACAGGGATTCTATGGCTACACCTTC.

CDR3 sequence reads: CASSQARYNEQFF. DNA of the CDR3: TGCGCCAGCAGCCAAGCCAGGTACAATGAGCAGTTCTTC. This chain connects TRBV4-3 to TRBJ2-1; D unclear. CDR1 and CDR2 (germline): LGHNA, YSLEER. The germline V and J ends were trimmed by 1 base and 4 bases, with 5 bases remaining between them. There are 13 residues in the CDR3.

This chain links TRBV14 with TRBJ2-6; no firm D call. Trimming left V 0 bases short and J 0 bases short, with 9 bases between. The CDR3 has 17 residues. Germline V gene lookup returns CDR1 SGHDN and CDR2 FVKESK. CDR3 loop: CASSQDLPGSGANVLTF. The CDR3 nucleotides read TGTGCCAGCAGCCAAGATCTACCCGGCTCTGGGGCCAACGTCCTGACTTTC.

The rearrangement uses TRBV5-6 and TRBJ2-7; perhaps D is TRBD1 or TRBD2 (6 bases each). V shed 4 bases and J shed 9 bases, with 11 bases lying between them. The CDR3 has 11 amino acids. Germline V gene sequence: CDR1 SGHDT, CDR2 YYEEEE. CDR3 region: CASSIGGGQYF. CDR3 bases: TGTGCCAGCAGCATAGGGGGAGGGCAGTACTTC.

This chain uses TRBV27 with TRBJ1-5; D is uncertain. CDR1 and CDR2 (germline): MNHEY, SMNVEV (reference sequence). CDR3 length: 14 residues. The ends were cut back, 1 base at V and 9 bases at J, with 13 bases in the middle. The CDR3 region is CASSLYSLARPQHF. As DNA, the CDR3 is TGTGCCAGCAGTTTATACAGTCTAGCAAGGCCCCAGCATTTT.

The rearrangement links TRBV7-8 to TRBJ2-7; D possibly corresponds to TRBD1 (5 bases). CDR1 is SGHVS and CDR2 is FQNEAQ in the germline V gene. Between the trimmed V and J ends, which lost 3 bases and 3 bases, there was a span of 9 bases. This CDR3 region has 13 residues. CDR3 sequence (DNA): TGTGCCAGCAGCTTTGGCACAGGCTACGAGCAGTACTTC. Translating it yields CASSFGTGYEQYF.

This CDR3 reads CASSNDRTNEKLFF. The DNA of the CDR3 is TGTGCCAGCAGTAATGACAGAACTAATGAAAAACTGTTTTTT. The genes are TRBV2 and TRBJ1-4; D might be TRBD1 (5 bases). This CDR3 comprises 14 residues. The V end lost 5 bases, the J end lost 1 base, and 8 bases lay between the germline ends. Germline V CDR1 and CDR2: SNHLY, FYNNEI.

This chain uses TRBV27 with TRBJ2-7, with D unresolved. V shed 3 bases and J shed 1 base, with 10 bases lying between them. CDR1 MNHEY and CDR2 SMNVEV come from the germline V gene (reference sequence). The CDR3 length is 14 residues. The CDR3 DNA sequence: TGTGCCAGCAGTTTCGTTGGCGGATCCTACGAGCAGTACTTC. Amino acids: CASSFVGGSYEQYF.

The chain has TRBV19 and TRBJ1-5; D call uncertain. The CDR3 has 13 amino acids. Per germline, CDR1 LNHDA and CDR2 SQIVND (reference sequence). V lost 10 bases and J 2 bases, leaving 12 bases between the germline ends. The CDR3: CAIGVWGNQPQHF. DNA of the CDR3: TGTGCCATCGGGGTATGGGGCAATCAGCCCCAGCATTTT.

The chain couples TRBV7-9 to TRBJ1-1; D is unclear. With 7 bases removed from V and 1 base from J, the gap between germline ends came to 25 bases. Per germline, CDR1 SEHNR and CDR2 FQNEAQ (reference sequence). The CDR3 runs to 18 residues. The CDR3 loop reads CASMPGIRADNSNTEAFF. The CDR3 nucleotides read TGTGCCAGCATGCCCGGTATACGGGCAGACAATTCGAACACTGAAGCTTTCTTT.

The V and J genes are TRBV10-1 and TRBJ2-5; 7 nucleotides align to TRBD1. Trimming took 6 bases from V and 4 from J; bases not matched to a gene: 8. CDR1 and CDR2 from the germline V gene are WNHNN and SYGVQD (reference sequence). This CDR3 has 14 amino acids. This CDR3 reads CASRDGQVGETQYF. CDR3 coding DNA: TGCGCCAGCAGGGATGGACAGGTTGGAGAGACCCAGTACTTC.

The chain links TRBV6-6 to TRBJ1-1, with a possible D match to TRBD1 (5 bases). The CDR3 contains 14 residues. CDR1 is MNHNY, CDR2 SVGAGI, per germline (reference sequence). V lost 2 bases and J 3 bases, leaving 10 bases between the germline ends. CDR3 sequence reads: CASSYGGGYTEAFF. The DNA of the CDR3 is TGTGCCAGCAGTTACGGGGGGGGATACACTGAAGCTTTCTTT.

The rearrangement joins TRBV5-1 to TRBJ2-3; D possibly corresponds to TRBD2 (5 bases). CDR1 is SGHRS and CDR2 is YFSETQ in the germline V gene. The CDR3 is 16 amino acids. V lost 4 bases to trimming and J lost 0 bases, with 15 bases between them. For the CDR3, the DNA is TGCGCCAGCAGCCAGAACGGGGAGTATAGCACAGATACGCAGTATTTT. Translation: CASSQNGEYSTDTQYF.

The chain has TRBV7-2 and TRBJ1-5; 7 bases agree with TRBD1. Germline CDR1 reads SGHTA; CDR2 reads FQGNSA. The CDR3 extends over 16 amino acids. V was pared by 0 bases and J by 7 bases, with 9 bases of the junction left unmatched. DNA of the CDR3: TGTGCCAGCAGCTTAGCGGGTCAGGGGGTAGGGCAGCCCCAGCATTTT. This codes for CASSLAGQGVGQPQHF.

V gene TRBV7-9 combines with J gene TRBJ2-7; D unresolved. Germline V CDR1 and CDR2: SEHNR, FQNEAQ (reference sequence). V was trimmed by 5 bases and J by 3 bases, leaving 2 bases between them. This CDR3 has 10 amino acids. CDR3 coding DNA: TGTGCCAGCAGCGACTACGAGCAGTACTTC. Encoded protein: CASSDYEQYF. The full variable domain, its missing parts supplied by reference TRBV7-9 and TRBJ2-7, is DTGVSQNPRHKITKRGQNVTFRCDPISEHNRLYWYRQTLGQGPEFLTYFQNEAQLEKSRLLSDRFSAERPKGSFSTLEIQRTEQGDSAMYLCASSDYEQYFGPGTRLTVT.

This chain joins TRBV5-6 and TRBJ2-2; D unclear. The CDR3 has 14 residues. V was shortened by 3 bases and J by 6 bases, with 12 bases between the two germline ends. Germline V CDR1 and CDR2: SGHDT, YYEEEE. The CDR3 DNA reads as TGTGCCAGCAGCTCGCCTGCCGGACCCGGGGAGCTGTTTTTT. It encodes CASSSPAGPGELFF. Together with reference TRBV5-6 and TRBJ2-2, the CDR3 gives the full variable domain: DAGVTQSPTHLIKTRGQQVTLRCSPKSGHDTVSWYQQALGQGPQFIFQYYEEEERQRGNFPDRFSGHQFPNYSSELNVNALLLGDSALYLCASSSPAGPGELFFGEGSRLTVL.